This T cell receptor (beta chain) was profiled in a study of regulatory T cells in long-lasting Graves disease. Overall study: Over 5 years on antithyroid drugs plus positive TSH receptor antibodies marked Graves' disease as persistent.

The CDR3 totals 13 residues. V was shortened by 6 bases and J by 10 bases, with 13 bases between the two germline ends. Time point here: persistent/refractory GD, antithyroid drugs over 5 years with positive TRAb. The authors made the TCR library using RNA they extracted from PBMCs. It was American Thyroid Association guidelines that determined Graves' disease diagnosis. According to the study, TCR beta libraries were built with iRepertoire HTBI primers and CDR3-region Arm-PCR. TCRdb re-called the multiplex PCR reads with MiXCR, one entry per CDR3 protein. The repertoire holds approximately 690,000 distinct CDR3 sequences, with 30% as singletons. This clonotype was seen many times.

This specimen was peripheral blood mononuclear cells (PBMCs), taken when the disease was refractory, from a patient treated with antithyroid drugs. The chain has TRBV12-3 or TRBV12-4 and TRBJ1-6, with a tentative D call TRBD1 (6 bases). This TCR derives from a female donor with Graves disease. The CDR3: CASRSTGKSPLHF. For the CDR3, the DNA is TGTGCCAGCAGATCAACAGGGAAGTCACCCCTCCACTTT.